The TCR beta chain under discussion was sequenced for a study of blood T cells in healthy people across ages. As concerns this clonotype: A much larger clone lies a single base off, so this may be a read error.

Primers used in a second PCR of about 7 to 12 cycles were a sample-barcoded 5' primer and a J-beta primer mix. TCRdb used MiXCR to reprocess the 5' RACE reads, holding one entry per CDR3 protein. The profile shows 750,000 to 950,000 distinct CDR3 sequences, around 29% of them singletons. These sequences were also reported in another study, on T cells of mothers and their children. That paper states: Among related mother-child pairs, overlap was slightly higher than in unrelated pairs, though not significantly.

The receptor was derived from a woman aged 35 to 49 in good health. The sample taken for sequencing was blood.

The DNA of the CDR3 is TGTGCCAGCAGTGACAGGGAAGGCGGAGATATGCAGTATTTT. Protein: CASSDREGGDMQYF. The chain couples TRBV12-3 or TRBV12-4 to TRBJ2-3, with 7 bases lining up with TRBD1. CDR3 size: 14 residues.